The 23 T cell receptor beta chains in this list originate from one sample, sequenced in a study of shared clonotypes between healthy human individuals. Produced via immunoSEQ multiplex PCR; TCRdb's table is partial and in-frame only. This repertoire shows over a million clones, 95% to 99% found once; its top ten account for about 0.45%. Specimen: naive CD4+ T cells sorted from blood. The subset here: CD45RA+ positively selected. The receptor source for this set is a man aged 25-40 years in good health.

The V and J genes are TRBV6-1 and TRBJ2-7; 11 positions agree with TRBD2. Germline CDR1 MNHNS, CDR2 SASEGT. The CDR3 extends over 13 amino acids. Trimming cost V 8 bases and J 6 bases; bases outside gene matches: 6. The CDR3 is CASSLAGEFEQYF. CDR3 sequence (DNA): TGTGCCAGCTCACTAGCGGGAGAGTTCGAGCAGTACTTC.

The genes are TRBV9 and TRBJ2-3; D may be TRBD1 or TRBD2 (5 bases each). Germline CDR1 reads SGDLS; CDR2 reads YYNGEE. CDR3 length: 15 amino acids. With 0 bases removed from V and 2 bases from J, the gap between germline ends came to 10 bases. The CDR3 region has the DNA TGTGCCAGCAGCGTAGAGGGGAGACTCACAGATACGCAGTATTTT. As protein: CASSVEGRLTDTQYF.

The chain joins TRBV7-9 to TRBJ1-4, with D possibly being TRBD1 (5 bases). Looked up from germline, CDR1 is SEHNR and CDR2 is FQNEAQ (reference sequence). Trimming shortened V by 4 bases and J by 8 bases, and 17 bases separated the two germline ends. The CDR3 has 15 amino acids. This chain's CDR3 is CASSYGDSGYEKLFF. The CDR3 nucleotides read TGTGCCAGCAGCTACGGAGACAGTGGGTACGAAAAACTGTTTTTT.

The gene calls are TRBV7-9 and TRBJ1-1; D not resolved. Germline-derived CDR1 and CDR2 are SEHNR and FQNEAQ (reference sequence). The CDR3 contains 14 residues. V lost 1 base to trimming and J lost 4 bases, with 10 bases between them. In DNA, the CDR3 is TGTGCCAGCAGCTTAGTGGGCTCCAGCACTGAAGCTTTCTTT. Encoded protein: CASSLVGSSTEAFF.

The chain combines TRBV5-1 with TRBJ2-1; TRBD2 might be the D (6 bases). V lost 2 bases and J lost 4, with 16 bases in between. This CDR3 contains 16 residues. In germline, CDR1 is SGHRS, CDR2 YFSETQ. CDR3 residues: CASSLSGRLDYNEQFF. DNA of the CDR3: TGCGCCAGCAGCTTAAGCGGGCGGCTCGATTACAATGAGCAGTTCTTC.

The V and J genes are TRBV7-9 and TRBJ1-3, with unresolved D. Trimming removed 1 base from V and 2 bases from J, with 9 bases in between. Germline loops: CDR1 SEHNR, CDR2 FQNEAQ (reference sequence). This CDR3 has 15 amino acids. The CDR3 is CASSLEWTTGNTIYF. Written as DNA, the CDR3 is TGTGCCAGCAGCTTAGAATGGACGACTGGAAACACCATATATTTT.

Comments on this clone: Other DNA sequences in this sample translate to the same CDR3. The J gene is TRBJ2-1, the V gene TRBV9, with 7 bases aligning to TRBD2. Per the germline V gene, CDR1 is SGDLS and CDR2 is YYNGEE. The length of the CDR3 is 15 residues. Germline trimming cut 0 bases from V and 4 bases from J; bases unmatched to any gene: 4. The CDR3 loop reads CASSVASGTYNEQFF. CDR3 DNA sequence: TGTGCCAGCAGCGTAGCTAGCGGAACGTACAATGAGCAGTTCTTC.

The V gene is TRBV29-1, the J gene TRBJ2-7; TRBD2 aligns across 8 bases. In germline, CDR1 is SQVTM, CDR2 ANQGSEA. V lost 7 bases to trimming and J lost 3 bases; unmatched junction nucleotides: 8. CDR3 length equals 13 residues. The CDR3 loop reads CSAGGAGVYEQYF. For the CDR3, the DNA is TGCAGCGCCGGAGGAGCGGGAGTCTACGAGCAGTACTTC.

The chain uses TRBV13 and TRBJ2-7; 8 nucleotides match TRBD2. Trimming removed 6 bases from V and 3 bases from J; junction bases left unmatched: 7. Germline assignment: CDR1 PRHDT and CDR2 FYEKMQ (reference sequence). The CDR3 covers 14 residues. The chain's CDR3 is CASSRSGKDYEQYF. The CDR3 DNA sequence: TGTGCCAGCAGTCGTAGCGGGAAAGACTACGAGCAGTACTTC.

The V gene is TRBV5-1, the J gene TRBJ2-7; weak D call: TRBD1 (5 bases). There are 15 residues in the CDR3. Trimming pared 0 bases from V and 4 bases from J, leaving 14 bases between. CDR1 and CDR2 from the germline V gene are SGHRS and YFSETQ. CDR3 DNA: TGCGCCAGCAGCTTGGCCGCAGGGAAAGGATACGAGCAGTACTTC. Its protein is CASSLAAGKGYEQYF.

Notes on this clone: An end of the junction does not agree with germline; a read error may underlie this. V gene TRBV7-7 combines with J gene TRBJ1-5, with D hard to call. Germline values: CDR1 SSHAT, CDR2 FNYEAQ (reference sequence). The CDR3 is 15 amino acids. The CDR3 is CASSLGRKGNQPQHF. CDR3 DNA sequence: TGTGCTAGCAGCTTAGGTCGGAAGGGCAATCAGCCCCAGCATTTT.

The chain employs TRBV15 and TRBJ2-1; D uncertain. This CDR3 contains 15 residues. Trimming took 0 bases from V and 2 from J, leaving 8 bases between them. Germline V lookup: CDR1 LNHNV, CDR2 YYDKDF (reference sequence). For the CDR3, the DNA is TGTGCCACCAGCAGAGATAGAGACACCTACAATGAGCAGTTCTTC. This sequence encodes CATSRDRDTYNEQFF.

V usage is TRBV7-8 and J usage is TRBJ2-5, with unresolved D. CDR3 length: 11 amino acids. In germline, CDR1 is SGHVS, CDR2 FQNEAQ. Trimming took 5 bases from V and 4 from J, leaving 5 bases between them. The CDR3 DNA reads as TGTGCCAGCAGCCCACTAGAGACCCAGTACTTC. Residues: CASSPLETQYF.

V usage is TRBV11-3 and J usage is TRBJ2-5; D is perhaps TRBD1 (5 bases). Trimming removed 3 bases from V and 5 bases from J, with 10 bases in between. Per the germline V gene, CDR1 is SGHNT and CDR2 is YENEEA. The length of the CDR3 is 13 residues. CDR3 residues: CASSFQGSETQYF. For the CDR3, the DNA is TGTGCCAGCAGCTTCCAGGGTTCGGAGACCCAGTACTTC.

In regard to this clone: This same CDR3 is encoded by further DNA sequences in the sample. This rearrangement joins TRBV9 to TRBJ2-2, with D possibly TRBD1 on 5 matching bases. V was pared by 0 bases and J by 3 bases, with 9 bases between. The CDR3 is made up of 15 amino acids. The germline gives CDR1 SGDLS, CDR2 YYNGEE. CDR3 region: CASSVAGQHTGELFF. CDR3 bases: TGTGCCAGCAGCGTAGCCGGACAACACACCGGGGAGCTGTTTTTT.

The chain links TRBV29-1 to TRBJ2-2, with D maybe TRBD2 (6 bases). Per the germline V gene, CDR1 is SQVTM and CDR2 is ANQGSEA. V lost 5 bases and J 0 bases, leaving 10 bases between the germline ends. The CDR3 covers 14 residues. CDR3 nucleotide sequence: TGCAGCGTTAAGGGACTTACGAACACCGGGGAGCTGTTTTTT. This sequence encodes CSVKGLTNTGELFF.

The chain couples TRBV7-9 to TRBJ1-4; maybe TRBD1 (5 bases). CDR1 is SEHNR and CDR2 is FQNEAQ in the germline V gene (reference sequence). Trimming stripped 5 bases from V and 0 bases from J, with 10 bases between. The CDR3 has 15 residues. The CDR3 loop reads CASSPDSATNEKLFF. CDR3 DNA: TGTGCCAGCAGCCCCGACAGTGCAACTAATGAAAAACTGTTTTTT. Based on the CDR3 plus reference TRBV7-9 and TRBJ1-4, the full variable domain is DTGVSQNPRHKITKRGQNVTFRCDPISEHNRLYWYRQTLGQGPEFLTYFQNEAQLEKSRLLSDRFSAERPKGSFSTLEIQRTEQGDSAMYLCASSPDSATNEKLFFGSGTQLSVL.

The chain combines TRBV11-2 with TRBJ2-1; no definite D call. Germline CDR1 SGHAT, CDR2 FQNNGV. The V and J ends lost 4 bases and 15 bases respectively, with 16 bases between them. The CDR3 extends over 12 amino acids. In nucleotides, the CDR3 is TGTGCCAGCAGCTCAGGCACGGAGTTGGGGTTCTTC. Protein product: CASSSGTELGFF. Supplemented by reference TRBV11-2 and TRBJ2-1, the full variable domain reads EAGVAQSPRYKIIEKRQSVAFWCNPISGHATLYWYQQILGQGPKLLIQFQNNGVVDDSQLPKDRFSAERLKGVDSTLKIQPAKLEDSAVYLCASSSGTELGFFGPGTRLTVL.

V is TRBV11-2 and J is TRBJ2-5, with 11 bases aligning to TRBD2. CDR1 and CDR2 (germline): SGHAT, FQNNGV. The V and J ends lost 0 bases and 3 bases, in that order; junction bases with no gene match: 9. This CDR3 region has 18 residues. The CDR3 protein is CASSLDPSGGLAEETQYF. The CDR3 nucleotides read TGTGCCAGCAGCTTAGATCCATCAGGGGGACTAGCGGAAGAGACCCAGTACTTC.

This clone showed up just once. The gene calls are TRBV10-2 and TRBJ2-3; D gene unclear. Germline loops: CDR1 WSHSY, CDR2 SAAADI. V lost 9 bases to trimming and J lost 2 bases, with 6 bases between them. The CDR3 totals 11 residues. CDR3 loop: CASRSTDTQYF. CDR3 coding DNA: TGCGCCAGTAGGTCCACAGATACGCAGTATTTT.

Comments on this clone: Other DNA sequences in the sample encode the same CDR3. V and J are TRBV5-1 and TRBJ2-2, with 7 bases matching TRBD1. Per germline, CDR1 SGHRS and CDR2 YFSETQ. The CDR3 covers 14 residues. V shed 4 bases and J 0 bases; nucleotides not matched to a gene: 0. This CDR3 is CASSGTANTGELFF. The CDR3, as DNA: TGCGCCAGCAGCGGGACAGCGAACACCGGGGAGCTGTTTTTT.

The chain uses TRBV28 and TRBJ1-2, with D possibly being TRBD1 (5 bases). CDR1 and CDR2 from the germline V gene are MDHEN and SYDVKM. CDR3 length equals 15 residues. V was clipped by 1 base and J by 3 bases, with 12 bases between them. The DNA for the CDR3 is TGTGCCAGCAGTTTATTGCGGGGCCGCGACTATGGCTACACCTTC. Translated: CASSLLRGRDYGYTF.

This chain links TRBV9 with TRBJ1-2; D possibly corresponds to TRBD1 (6 bases). The CDR3 runs to 14 residues. Trimming cost V 3 bases and J 4 bases, with 13 bases left between them. The V gene's germline CDR1 is SGDLS and CDR2 YYNGEE. The DNA of the CDR3 is TGTGCCAGCAGCGGACCGACAGGCCCCTATGGCTACACCTTC. Translated: CASSGPTGPYGYTF.